Reported below is one T cell receptor beta chain. Its antigen is not known. This record belongs to a study of OX40 agonist ivuxolimab in advanced cancers. The wider study: In three patients, partial responses were observed, one with hepatocellular carcinoma and two with cutaneous melanoma.

Overall study findings and caveats: Compared with CD4+, CD8+ T cells on average had more expanded clones.

Generated by immunoSEQ multiplex PCR, the TCRdb table keeps only in-frame clones and is missing some. The sample carries fewer than 30,000 clones, around four fifths recorded once. Per germline, CDR1 SGHAT and CDR2 FQNNGV. The V end lost 2 bases, the J end lost 3 bases, and 14 bases lay between the germline ends. The CDR3 is 15 residues long. Sequenced here: CD4+ or CD8+ T cells sorted from blood, sampled in a trial of the OX40 agonist ivuxolimab. The origin of this receptor is an adult with an advanced solid tumor such as melanoma, head and neck, liver or kidney cancer. The chain carries TRBV11-2 and TRBJ2-7; D ambiguous. DNA of the CDR3: TGTGCCAGCAGCTTAACGGCCCAAGAGTACTACGAGCAGTACTTC. This sequence encodes CASSLTAQEYYEQYF.